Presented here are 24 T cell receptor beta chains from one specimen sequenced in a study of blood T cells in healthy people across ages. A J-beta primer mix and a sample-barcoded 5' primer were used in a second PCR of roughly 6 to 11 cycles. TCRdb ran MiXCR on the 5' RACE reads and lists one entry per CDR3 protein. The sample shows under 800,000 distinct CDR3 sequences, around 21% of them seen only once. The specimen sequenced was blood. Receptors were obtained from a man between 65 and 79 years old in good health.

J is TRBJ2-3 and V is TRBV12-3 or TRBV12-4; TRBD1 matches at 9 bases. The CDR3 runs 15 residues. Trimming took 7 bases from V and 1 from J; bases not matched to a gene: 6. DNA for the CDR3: TGTGCCAGCACCTGGGACAGGGAAGGCACAGATACGCAGTATTTT. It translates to CASTWDREGTDTQYF.

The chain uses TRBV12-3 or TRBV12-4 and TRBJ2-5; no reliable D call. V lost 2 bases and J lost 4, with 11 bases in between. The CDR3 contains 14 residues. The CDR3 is CASSLIVARETQYF. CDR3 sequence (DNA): TGTGCCAGCAGTTTAATAGTAGCTAGAGAGACCCAGTACTTC.

Here the CDR3 DNA reads TGTGCCAGCAGACCACAGGGTACGTCCTACGAGCAGTACTTC. Its protein is CASRPQGTSYEQYF. The chain couples TRBV2 to TRBJ2-7; possible D gene TRBD1, 6 bases. Germline CDR1 reads SNHLY; CDR2 reads FYNNEI. There are 14 residues in the CDR3. Trimming took off 6 bases at V and 1 base at J, with 13 bases between the two ends.

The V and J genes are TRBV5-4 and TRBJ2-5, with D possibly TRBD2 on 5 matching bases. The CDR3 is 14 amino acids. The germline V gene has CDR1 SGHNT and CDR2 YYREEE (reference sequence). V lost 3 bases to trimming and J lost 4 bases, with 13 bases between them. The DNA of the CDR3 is TGTGCCAGCAGCTCGACCGGACGGGGAGAGACCCAGTACTTC. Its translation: CASSSTGRGETQYF.

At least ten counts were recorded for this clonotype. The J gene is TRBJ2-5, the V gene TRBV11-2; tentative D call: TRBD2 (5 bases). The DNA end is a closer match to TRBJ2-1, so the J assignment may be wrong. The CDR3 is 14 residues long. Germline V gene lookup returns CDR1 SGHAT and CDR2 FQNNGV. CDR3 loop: CASSHLVGVNEQFF. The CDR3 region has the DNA TGTGCCAGCAGCCACCTAGTCGGGGTCAATGAGCAGTTCTTC.

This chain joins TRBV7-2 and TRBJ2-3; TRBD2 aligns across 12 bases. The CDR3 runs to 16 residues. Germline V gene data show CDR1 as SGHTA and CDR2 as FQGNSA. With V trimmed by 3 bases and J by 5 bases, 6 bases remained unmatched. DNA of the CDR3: TGTGCCAGCAGCTTCCCTCTAGCGGGAGGGCTAGATACGCAGTATTTT. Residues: CASSFPLAGGLDTQYF.

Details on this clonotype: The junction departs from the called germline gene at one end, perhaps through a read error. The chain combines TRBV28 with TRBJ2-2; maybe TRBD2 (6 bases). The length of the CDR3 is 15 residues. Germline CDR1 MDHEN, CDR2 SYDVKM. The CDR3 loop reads CAGSPPRRAAGELFF. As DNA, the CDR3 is TGTGCCGGCAGTCCACCTAGGAGGGCCGCCGGGGAGCTGTTTTTT.

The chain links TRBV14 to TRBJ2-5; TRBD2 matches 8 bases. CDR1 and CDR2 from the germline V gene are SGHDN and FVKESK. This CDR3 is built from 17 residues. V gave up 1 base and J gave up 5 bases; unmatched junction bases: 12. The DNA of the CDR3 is TGTGCCAGCAGCCAAGGGAGTAGCGGGGCCGTTTGGGAGACCCAGTACTTC. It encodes CASSQGSSGAVWETQYF.

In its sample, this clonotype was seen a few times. In DNA form, the CDR3 reads TGTGCCAGCAGCATCCAAGTCCCCTCACTAGCGGGAGGGGACAATGAGCAGTTCTTC. As protein: CASSIQVPSLAGGDNEQFF. This chain joins TRBV21-1 and TRBJ2-1; the table's D call of TRBD2 was not tested on the DNA. TRBV21-1 is a pseudogene segment. The CDR3 covers 19 residues.

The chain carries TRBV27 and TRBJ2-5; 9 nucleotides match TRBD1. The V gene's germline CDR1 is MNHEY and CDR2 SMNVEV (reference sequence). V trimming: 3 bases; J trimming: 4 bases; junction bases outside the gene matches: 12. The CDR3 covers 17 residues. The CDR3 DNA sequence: TGTGCCAGCAGTTTCTCAATCGGGACAGGGATAGGAGAGACCCAGTACTTC. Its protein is CASSFSIGTGIGETQYF.

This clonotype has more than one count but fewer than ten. CDR3 DNA sequence: TGTGCCAGCAGCCCTCGTGGGGCGACCGGGGAGCTGTTTTTT. It yields the protein CASSPRGATGELFF. The chain couples TRBV28 to TRBJ2-2, with D perhaps matching TRBD1 (5 bases). V was trimmed by 6 bases and J by 5 bases, leaving 13 bases between them. Germline assignment: CDR1 MDHEN and CDR2 SYDVKM. The CDR3 length is 14 residues.

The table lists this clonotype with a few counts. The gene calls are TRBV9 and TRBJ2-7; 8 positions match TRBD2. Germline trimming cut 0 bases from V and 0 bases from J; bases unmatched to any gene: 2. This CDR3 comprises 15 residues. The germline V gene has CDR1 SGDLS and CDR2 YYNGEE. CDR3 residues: CASSVGSGSSYEQYF. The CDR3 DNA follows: TGTGCCAGCAGCGTAGGAAGCGGGAGCTCCTACGAGCAGTACTTC.

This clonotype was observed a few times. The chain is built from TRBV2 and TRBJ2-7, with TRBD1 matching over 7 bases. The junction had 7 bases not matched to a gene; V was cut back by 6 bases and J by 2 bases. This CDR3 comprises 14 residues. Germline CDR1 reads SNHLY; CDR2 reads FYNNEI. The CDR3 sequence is CASSLQGQAYEQYF. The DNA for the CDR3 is TGTGCCAGCAGCCTACAGGGGCAAGCCTACGAGCAGTACTTC.

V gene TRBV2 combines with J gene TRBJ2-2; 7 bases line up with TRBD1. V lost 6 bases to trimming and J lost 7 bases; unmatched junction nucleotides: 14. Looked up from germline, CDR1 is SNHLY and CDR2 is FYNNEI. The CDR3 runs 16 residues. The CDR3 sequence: CASRGHTGVHVGELFF. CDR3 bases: TGTGCCAGCAGGGGCCATACAGGGGTACATGTCGGGGAGCTGTTTTTT.

The CDR3 protein is CASSEGDFHNEQFF. The CDR3 coding sequence is TGCGCCAGCAGCGAGGGGGACTTTCACAATGAGCAGTTCTTC. The chain has TRBV5-1 and TRBJ2-1; D assignment may be TRBD1 or TRBD2 (6 bases each). Trimming shortened V by 4 bases and J by 5 bases, and 13 bases separated the two germline ends. The CDR3 has 14 amino acids. The germline V gene encodes CDR1 SGHRS and CDR2 YFSETQ.

DNA for the CDR3: TGTGCCAGCAGGAGACTAGCGGGAGGAGAGACCCAGTACTTC. Encoded protein: CASRRLAGGETQYF. The chain couples TRBV6-2 or TRBV6-3 to TRBJ2-5; TRBD2 matches at 13 bases. This CDR3 spans 14 amino acids. The trim removed 6 bases at V and 4 bases at J, leaving 2 bases unmatched. Looked up from germline, CDR1 is MNHEY and CDR2 is SVGEGT.

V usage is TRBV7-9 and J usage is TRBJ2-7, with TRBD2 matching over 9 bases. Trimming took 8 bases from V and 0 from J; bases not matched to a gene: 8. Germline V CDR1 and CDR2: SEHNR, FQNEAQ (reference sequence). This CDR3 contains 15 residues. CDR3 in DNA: TGTGCCAGCCGACCGACTAGCGGAGCCTCCTACGAGCAGTACTTC. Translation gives CASRPTSGASYEQYF.

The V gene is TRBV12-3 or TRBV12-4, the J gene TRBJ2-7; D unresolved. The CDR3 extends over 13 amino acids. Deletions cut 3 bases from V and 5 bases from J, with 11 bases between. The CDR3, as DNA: TGTGCCAGCAGTTTCGGAAATGGAAACGAGCAGTACTTC. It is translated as CASSFGNGNEQYF.

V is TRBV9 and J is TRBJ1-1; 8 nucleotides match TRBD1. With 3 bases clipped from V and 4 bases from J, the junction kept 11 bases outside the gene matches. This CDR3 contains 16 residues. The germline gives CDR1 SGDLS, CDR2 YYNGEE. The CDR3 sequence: CASSAPGGPVGTEAFF. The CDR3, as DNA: TGTGCCAGCAGCGCCCCAGGGGGCCCAGTCGGCACTGAAGCTTTCTTT.

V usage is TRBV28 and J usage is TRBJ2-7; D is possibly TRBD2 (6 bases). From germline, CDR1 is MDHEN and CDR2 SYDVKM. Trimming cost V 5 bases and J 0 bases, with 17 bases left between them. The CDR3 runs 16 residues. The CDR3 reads CASSPSGAGSSYEQYF. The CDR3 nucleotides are TGTGCCAGCAGTCCTTCAGGAGCGGGCAGCTCCTACGAGCAGTACTTC.

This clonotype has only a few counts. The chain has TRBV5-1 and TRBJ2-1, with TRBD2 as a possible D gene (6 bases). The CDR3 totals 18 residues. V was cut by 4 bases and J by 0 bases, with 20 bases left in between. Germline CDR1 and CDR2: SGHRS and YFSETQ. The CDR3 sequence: CASSPTSSGSSSYNEQFF. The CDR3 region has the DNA TGCGCCAGCAGCCCCACTAGCAGCGGATCCAGCTCCTACAATGAGCAGTTCTTC.

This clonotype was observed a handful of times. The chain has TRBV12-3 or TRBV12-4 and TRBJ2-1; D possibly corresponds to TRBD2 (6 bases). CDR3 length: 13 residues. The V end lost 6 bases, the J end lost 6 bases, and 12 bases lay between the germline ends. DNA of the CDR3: TGTGCCAGCAGAATCTCAGCGGGCAATGAGCAGTTCTTC. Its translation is CASRISAGNEQFF.

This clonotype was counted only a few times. As DNA, the CDR3 is TGCGCCAGCAGCTTGGGGAATAACTACGAGCAGTACTTC. Encoded protein: CASSLGNNYEQYF. The genes are TRBV5-1 and TRBJ2-7; D is ambiguous. Germline assignment: CDR1 SGHRS and CDR2 YFSETQ. V gave up 0 bases and J gave up 3 bases, with 7 bases separating them. The CDR3 totals 13 residues.

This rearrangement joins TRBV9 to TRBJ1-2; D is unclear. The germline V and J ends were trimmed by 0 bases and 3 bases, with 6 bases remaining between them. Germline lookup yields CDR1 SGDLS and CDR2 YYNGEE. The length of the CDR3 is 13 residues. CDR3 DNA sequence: TGTGCCAGCAGCGTAGAGGACCACTATGGCTACACCTTC. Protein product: CASSVEDHYGYTF. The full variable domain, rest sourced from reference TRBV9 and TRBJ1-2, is DSGVTQTPKHLITATGQRVTLRCSPRSGDLSVYWYQQSLDQGLQFLIQYYNGEERAKGNILERFSAQQFPDLHSELNLSSLELGDSALYFCASSVEDHYGYTFGSGTRLTVV.